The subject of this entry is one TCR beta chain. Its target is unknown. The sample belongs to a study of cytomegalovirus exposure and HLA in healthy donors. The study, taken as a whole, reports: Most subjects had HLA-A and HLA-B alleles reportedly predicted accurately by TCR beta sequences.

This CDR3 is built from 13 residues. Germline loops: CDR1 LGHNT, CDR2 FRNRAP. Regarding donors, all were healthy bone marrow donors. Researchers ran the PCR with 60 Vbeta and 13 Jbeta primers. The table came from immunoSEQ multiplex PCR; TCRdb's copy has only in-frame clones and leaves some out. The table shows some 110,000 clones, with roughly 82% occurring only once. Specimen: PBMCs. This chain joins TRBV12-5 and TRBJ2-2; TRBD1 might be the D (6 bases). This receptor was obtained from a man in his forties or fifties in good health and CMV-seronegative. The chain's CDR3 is CATGHRNTGELFF. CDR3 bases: TGTGCAACGGGACACCGGAACACCGGGGAGCTGTTTTTT.